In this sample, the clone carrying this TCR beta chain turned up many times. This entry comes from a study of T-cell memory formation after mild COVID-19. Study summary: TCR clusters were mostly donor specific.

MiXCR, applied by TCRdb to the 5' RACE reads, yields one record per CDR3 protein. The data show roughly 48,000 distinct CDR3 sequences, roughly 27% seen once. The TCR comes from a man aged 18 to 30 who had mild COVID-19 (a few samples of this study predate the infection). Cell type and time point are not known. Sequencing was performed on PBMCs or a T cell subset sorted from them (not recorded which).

The CDR3 DNA reads TGTGCCAGTAGCCGCGGGATGGACGAGCAGTACTTC. Its protein product is CASSRGMDEQYF. V gene TRBV19 combines with J gene TRBJ2-7, with a tentative D call TRBD2 (6 bases). The CDR3 totals 12 residues. V lost 6 bases and J 5 bases, leaving 11 bases between the germline ends. Per the germline V gene, CDR1 is LNHDA and CDR2 is SQIVND (reference sequence). The complete variable domain, with remaining parts taken from reference TRBV19 and TRBJ2-7, reads DGGITQSPKYLFRKEGQNVTLSCEQNLNHDAMYWYRQDPGQGLRLIYYSQIVNDFQKGDIAEGYSVSREKKESFPLTVTSAQKNPTAFYLCASSRGMDEQYFGPGTRLTVT.